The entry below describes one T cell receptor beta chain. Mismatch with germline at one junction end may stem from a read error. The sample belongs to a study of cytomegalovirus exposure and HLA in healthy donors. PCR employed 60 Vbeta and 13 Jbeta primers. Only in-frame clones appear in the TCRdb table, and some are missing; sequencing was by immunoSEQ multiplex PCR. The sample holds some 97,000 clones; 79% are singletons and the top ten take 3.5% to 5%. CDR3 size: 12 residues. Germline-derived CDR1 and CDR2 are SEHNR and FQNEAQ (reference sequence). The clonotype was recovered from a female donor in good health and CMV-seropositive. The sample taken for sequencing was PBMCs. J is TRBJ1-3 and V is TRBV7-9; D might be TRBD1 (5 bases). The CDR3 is CSSSLGTESIYF. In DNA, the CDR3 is TGTTCCAGCAGCTTAGGGACTGAGTCCATATATTTT. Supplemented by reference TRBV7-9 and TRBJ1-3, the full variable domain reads DTGVSQNPRHKITKRGQNVTFRCDPISEHNRLYWYRQTLGQGPEFLTYFQNEAQLEKSRLLSDRFSAERPKGSFSTLEIQRTEQGDSAMYLCSSSLGTESIYFGEGSWLTVV.